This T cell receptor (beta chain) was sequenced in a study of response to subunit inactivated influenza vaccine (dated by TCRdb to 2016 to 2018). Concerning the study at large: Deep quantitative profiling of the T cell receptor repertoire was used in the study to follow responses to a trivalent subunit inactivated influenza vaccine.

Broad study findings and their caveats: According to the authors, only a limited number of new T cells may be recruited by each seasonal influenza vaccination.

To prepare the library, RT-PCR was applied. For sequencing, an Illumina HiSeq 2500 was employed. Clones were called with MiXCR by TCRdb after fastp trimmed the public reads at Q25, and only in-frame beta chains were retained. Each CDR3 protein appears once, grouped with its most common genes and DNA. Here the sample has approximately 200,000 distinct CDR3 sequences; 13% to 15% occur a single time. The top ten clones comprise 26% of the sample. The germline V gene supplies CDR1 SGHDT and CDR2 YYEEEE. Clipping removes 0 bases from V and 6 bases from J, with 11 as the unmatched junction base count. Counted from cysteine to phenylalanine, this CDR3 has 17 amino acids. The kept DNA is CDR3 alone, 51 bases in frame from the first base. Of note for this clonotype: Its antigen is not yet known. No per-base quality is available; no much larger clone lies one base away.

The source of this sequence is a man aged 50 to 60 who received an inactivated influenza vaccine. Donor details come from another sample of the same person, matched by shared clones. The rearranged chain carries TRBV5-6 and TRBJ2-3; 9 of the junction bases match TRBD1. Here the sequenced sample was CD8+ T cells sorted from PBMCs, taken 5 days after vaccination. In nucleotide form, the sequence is TGTGCCAGCAGCTTGGCCTACAGGGGGCAGGACAGTGATACGCAGTATTTT. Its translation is CASSLAYRGQDSDTQYF.